Listed here are 20 T cell receptor beta chains from one sample, sequenced in a study of Graves' ophthalmopathy and Graves' hyperthyroidism. The authors amplified TCR beta CDR3 regions from RNA transcripts. The authors performed first-round RT-PCR with HTBI primers and then a second-round multiplex PCR. A single record per CDR3 protein comes from TCRdb applying MiXCR to the multiplex PCR reads. The sample lists approximately 480,000 distinct CDR3 sequences, roughly 14% occurring once. Sequencing was done on a sample of blood. These receptors were taken from a woman aged 25 to 39 with Graves' ophthalmopathy.

The gene calls are TRBV28 and TRBJ1-2, with TRBD1 identical over 9 bases. Per germline, CDR1 MDHEN and CDR2 SYDVKM. CDR3 length: 14 residues. V shed 6 bases and J 3 bases; nucleotides not matched to a gene: 5. The CDR3 nucleotides are TGTGCCAGCAGCACGACAGGGGGGGACTATGGCTACACCTTC. Amino acids: CASSTTGGDYGYTF.

In this sample, this clonotype turned up many times. This chain joins TRBV12-3 or TRBV12-4 and TRBJ2-7, with D hard to call. Trimming cost V 8 bases and J 3 bases, with 5 bases left between them. The CDR3 runs to 10 residues. CDR3 nucleotides: TGTGCCAGCGGATTCTACGAGCAGTACTTC. It specifies CASGFYEQYF.

The chain joins TRBV12-3 or TRBV12-4 to TRBJ2-5; TRBD2 matches at 10 bases. V lost 4 bases, J lost 5 bases, and 7 bases stayed unmatched. The CDR3 extends over 15 amino acids. CDR3 sequence (DNA): TGTGCCAGCAGTTCGAGCGGGAGGGCGTTGGAGACCCAGTACTTC. It codes for CASSSSGRALETQYF.

This clonotype was recorded at least ten times. J is TRBJ1-2 and V is TRBV9; D is unresolved. CDR1 SGDLS and CDR2 YYNGEE come from the germline V gene. The CDR3 is 12 amino acids. V was clipped by 1 base and J by 9 bases, with 10 bases between them. CDR3 DNA: TGTGCCAGCAGCGTAACAAGGGAGAGCTACACCTTC. This sequence encodes CASSVTRESYTF. The full variable domain, in which reference TRBV9 and TRBJ1-2 provide the parts outside the CDR3, is DSGVTQTPKHLITATGQRVTLRCSPRSGDLSVYWYQQSLDQGLQFLIQYYNGEERAKGNILERFSAQQFPDLHSELNLSSLELGDSALYFCASSVTRESYTFGSGTRLTVV.

This clonotype was seen at least ten times. The V gene is TRBV9, the J gene TRBJ2-7; 9 nucleotides match TRBD2. V shed 3 bases, J shed 2 bases, and the junction held 15 bases outside the gene matches. CDR1 and CDR2 from the germline V gene are SGDLS and YYNGEE. CDR3 length: 18 residues. The CDR3 nucleotides are TGTGCCAGCAGCGCCGACGTACTAGGGACTAGCTTCCCCTACGAGCAGTACTTC. This encodes CASSADVLGTSFPYEQYF.

The CDR3 here is CASSARVLAASYNEQFF. For the CDR3, the DNA is TGCGCCAGCAGCGCACGGGTTCTAGCGGCATCCTACAATGAGCAGTTCTTC. The chain is built from TRBV4-1 and TRBJ2-1; 7 bases align to TRBD2. Germline CDR1 is MGHRA and CDR2 is YSYEKL. The V gene end was trimmed by 5 bases and the J gene end by 1 base; junction bases not matched to a gene: 11. This CDR3 region has 17 residues.

This clonotype has a count of ten or more. This chain connects TRBV12-5 to TRBJ2-7; TRBD2 is a possible D gene (6 bases). Germline lookup yields CDR1 LGHNT and CDR2 FRNRAP. Trimming took off 3 bases at V and 5 bases at J, with 11 bases between the two ends. This CDR3 is 13 amino acids long. CDR3 protein: CASGLGGANEQYF. The CDR3 bases are TGTGCTAGTGGTTTAGGAGGGGCCAACGAGCAGTACTTC.

This clonotype was counted only a few times. The chain has TRBV6-1 and TRBJ2-3, with D possibly being TRBD2 (6 bases). CDR3 length: 13 amino acids. The V gene's germline CDR1 is MNHNS and CDR2 SASEGT. Trimming stripped 8 bases from V and 2 bases from J, with 11 bases between. CDR3 coding DNA: TGTGCCAGCTCAGCGGGCGACACAGATACGCAGTATTTT. It translates to CASSAGDTDTQYF.

In this sample, this clonotype turned up many times. The chain uses TRBV4-2 and TRBJ1-2, with TRBD1 matching 7 bases. J was trimmed by 7 bases and V by 2 bases; bases with no gene match: 4. Germline V gene sequence: CDR1 LGHNA, CDR2 YNFKEQ. The CDR3 is made up of 13 amino acids. The CDR3 region has the DNA TGTGCCAGCAGCCAACCGACAGGGCCTGGCTACACCTTC. Its translation: CASSQPTGPGYTF.

In its sample, this clonotype was seen a few times. The V and J genes are TRBV11-2 and TRBJ2-7; TRBD1 might be the D (6 bases). CDR1 and CDR2 from the germline V gene are SGHAT and FQNNGV. The CDR3 runs 16 residues. Trimming pared 1 base from V and 2 bases from J, leaving 15 bases between. The CDR3 sequence is CASSLVFQGKTYEQYF. The CDR3 coding sequence is TGTGCCAGCAGCTTAGTATTCCAGGGGAAGACCTACGAGCAGTACTTC.

This CDR3 reads CASSYSSAQETQYF. Written as DNA, the CDR3 is TGTGCCAGCAGTTACTCCTCCGCTCAAGAGACCCAGTACTTC. The rearrangement uses TRBV6-5 and TRBJ2-5, with D unclear. This CDR3 has 14 amino acids. CDR1 is MNHEY, CDR2 SVGAGI, per germline. The V gene lost 0 bases and the J gene lost 2 bases, with 7 bases spanning the gap.

This clonotype has ten or more counts. The gene calls are TRBV2 and TRBJ1-2; D uncertain. Germline V gene data show CDR1 as SNHLY and CDR2 as FYNNEI. This CDR3 region has 15 residues. V was shortened by 6 bases and J by 0 bases, with 14 bases between the two germline ends. The CDR3 bases are TGTGCCAGCAGCCCAATATCCTGGGCTAACTATGGCTACACCTTC. Amino acids: CASSPISWANYGYTF.

The chain has TRBV19 and TRBJ1-5; the D gene is possibly TRBD1 (6 bases). Looked up from germline, CDR1 is LNHDA and CDR2 is SQIVND (reference sequence). Trimming left V 3 bases short and J 4 bases short, with 13 bases between. CDR3 length: 15 amino acids. CDR3 coding DNA: TGTGCCAGTAGTATCGAGGGGGGCGGGAATCAGCCCCAGCATTTT. Translating gives CASSIEGGGNQPQHF.

In this sample, this clonotype turned up many times. The chain employs TRBV13 and TRBJ1-3; 7 positions agree with TRBD1. Germline loops: CDR1 PRHDT, CDR2 FYEKMQ (reference sequence). V was clipped by 5 bases and J by 13 bases; unmatched bases: 8. This CDR3 is built from 12 residues. CDR3 residues: CASSPGTEKIYF. Written as DNA, the CDR3 is TGTGCCAGCAGCCCAGGGACAGAAAAAATATATTTT.

This clonotype occurred many times. The V gene is TRBV30, the J gene TRBJ2-7; TRBD2 matches 11 bases. In germline, CDR1 is GTSNPN, CDR2 SVGIG (reference sequence). The CDR3 is 15 residues long. Trimming cost V 3 bases and J 0 bases; bases outside gene matches: 4. CDR3 nucleotide sequence: TGTGCCTGGAGAATTACTAGCGGGAGCTCCTACGAGCAGTACTTC. Translation: CAWRITSGSSYEQYF.

This clonotype was observed at least ten times. J is TRBJ1-6 and V is TRBV28; TRBD1 matches at 8 bases. The CDR3 loop spans 15 amino acids. The J segment lost 8 bases and the V segment lost 6 bases, leaving 9 bases of the junction unmatched. In germline, CDR1 is MDHEN, CDR2 SYDVKM. Here the CDR3 reads CASRLLRTGHSPLHF. The CDR3 DNA reads as TGTGCCAGCAGATTGCTCAGGACAGGGCATTCACCCCTCCACTTT.

V is TRBV5-1 and J is TRBJ2-7; D unclear. This CDR3 region has 15 residues. Trimming cost V 0 bases and J 2 bases, with 12 bases left between them. Germline-derived CDR1 and CDR2 are SGHRS and YFSETQ. CDR3 sequence: CASSLGAGATYEQYF. DNA for the CDR3: TGCGCCAGCAGCTTGGGGGCAGGTGCAACCTACGAGCAGTACTTC.

This clonotype showed up many times. This chain connects TRBV14 to TRBJ2-7; TRBD2 is a possible D gene (6 bases). The germline V gene has CDR1 SGHDN and CDR2 FVKESK. Trimming pared 0 bases from V and 3 bases from J, leaving 9 bases between. CDR3 size: 14 residues. The DNA of the CDR3 is TGTGCCAGCAGCCAAGAGGCGGGGAGCTACGAGCAGTACTTC. Its translation: CASSQEAGSYEQYF.

A remark on this clonotype: At one of its ends the junction is not consistent with the germline gene, which may arise from a read error. The J gene is TRBJ2-5, the V gene TRBV6-9; no clear D gene. The CDR3 runs to 13 residues. Germline lookup yields CDR1 MNHGY and CDR2 SVAAGI. This CDR3 reads CASSDDGQETQYF. As DNA, the CDR3 is TGCGCCAGCTCGGACGACGGTCAAGAGACCCAGTACTTC.

This clonotype was found many times. This chain links TRBV20-1 with TRBJ2-5; D tentatively fits TRBD1 or TRBD2 (5 bases each). The CDR3 has 15 amino acids. V gave up 1 base and J gave up 5 bases, with 17 bases separating them. Germline V lookup: CDR1 DFQATT, CDR2 SNEGSKA (reference sequence). CDR3 amino acids: CSARGPRGHRETQYF. In nucleotides, the CDR3 is TGCAGTGCTAGAGGGCCCCGGGGCCACCGGGAGACCCAGTACTTC.